This TCR beta chain was identified during a study of cytomegalovirus exposure and HLA in healthy donors. Study-level information: Across roughly 400 genotyped donors, 81% landed in the Caucasian-associated ancestry cluster.

This PCR relied on a set of 60 Vbeta primers and 13 Jbeta primers. Method: immunoSEQ multiplex PCR; TCRdb's copy keeps in-frame clones and lacks some. The sample lists roughly 150,000 clones, 70% to 80% seen once, with around 2.2% in the top ten. In this sample, this clone turned up once. The material sequenced was PBMCs. The source is a man aged 25 to 40 in good health and CMV-seronegative.

CDR3 loop: CSVGKWGVRETEAFF. The CDR3 DNA reads as TGCAGCGTTGGGAAATGGGGGGTCCGAGAGACTGAAGCTTTCTTT. The chain joins TRBV29-1 to TRBJ1-1; TRBD1 is a possible D gene (5 bases). V lost 4 bases, J lost 5 bases, and 20 bases lay in between. CDR1 SQVTM and CDR2 ANQGSEA come from the germline V gene. This CDR3 is 15 amino acids long. Full variable domain (rest looked up from reference TRBV29-1 and TRBJ1-1): SAVISQKPSRDICQRGTSLTIQCQVDSQVTMMFWYRQQPGQSLTLIATANQGSEATYESGFVIDKFPISRPNLTFSTLTVSNMSPEDSSIYLCSVGKWGVRETEAFFGQGTRLTVV.